This TCR beta chain was recovered during a study of OX40 agonist ivuxolimab in advanced cancers. The data were produced by immunoSEQ multiplex PCR, yet TCRdb's version contains in-frame clones alone and is incomplete. The sample shows about 45,000 clones, roughly 88% of them seen only once. Patients with a history of autoimmune disease or on systemic immunosuppression were excluded. Broader study findings: CD4+ and CD8+ T cells in blood underwent clonal expansion by week 6 at 0.1 to 3.0 mg/kg.

Remarks on this clone: The antigen remains undetermined.

V lost 4 bases and J lost 0; bases outside the gene matches: 4. Germline V gene lookup returns CDR1 MNHEY and CDR2 SVGAGI. This CDR3 contains 16 residues. This receptor was obtained from an adult with an advanced solid tumor such as melanoma, head and neck, liver or kidney cancer. The chain employs TRBV6-5 and TRBJ2-2; 8 nucleotides match TRBD2. The specimen was CD4+ or CD8+ T cells sorted from blood, collected in a trial of the OX40 agonist ivuxolimab. CDR3 protein: CASSSEAGANTGELFF. Here the CDR3 DNA reads TGTGCCAGCAGTTCAGAAGCGGGAGCGAACACCGGGGAGCTGTTTTTT.